This T cell receptor (beta chain) is from a study of blood T cell repertoires in COVID-19. Study context: COVID-19 samples collected from the United States, Italy and Spain covered acute and convalescent phases. The cDNA or gDNA used as material had been derived from T cells, B-cell-depleted T cells, or PBMCs.

The Seattle patients, enrolled during active infection, were followed longitudinally. Germline CDR1 is LNHDA and CDR2 is SQIVND (reference sequence). The CDR3 extends over 14 amino acids. Trimming stripped 8 bases from V and 0 bases from J, with 13 bases between. Authors' data handling: The assay estimated nucleated cells by amplifying reference gene primers. The assay was immunoSEQ multiplex PCR, and TCRdb's table has in-frame clones only and misses some. The V and J calls and clone size are taken from that table; D and trimming were inferred from the DNA. The sample lists 150,000 to 200,000 clones, 81% occurring once.

The sequencing sample was made of peripheral blood. The sequence came from a woman older than 75 with COVID-19, enrolled during active disease. J is TRBJ1-1 and V is TRBV19, with D hard to call. CDR3 protein: CASSIRRMNTEAFF. The CDR3 DNA follows: TGTGCCAGTTCTATTCGGCGGATGAACACTGAAGCTTTCTTT.